This T cell receptor beta chain was obtained from a study of early T cells in non-severe SARS-CoV-2 infection. Whole-study context: Investigators sequenced bulk RNA drawn from unsorted whole blood, and chains remained unpaired.

Attached unique molecular identifiers marked individual cDNA molecules. TCRdb called the 5' RACE reads again in MiXCR, with one record for every CDR3 protein. The sample consists of tens of thousands of distinct CDR3 sequences, roughly an eighth of them appearing once. With respect to this clonotype: Its antigen is unknown.

Overall study findings and caveats: Lookups in VDJdb leaned toward anti-spike CD8 responses and missed private and CD4 specificities.

Sample: whole blood. This sequence was found in an adult who was a healthcare worker with PCR-confirmed SARS-CoV-2 infection or an uninfected control (not recorded which).

CDR3 bases: TGCAGTGCTCCCCCTAGCGGGAGGACAGATACGCAGTATTTT. It specifies CSAPPSGRTDTQYF. The rearrangement links TRBV20-1 to TRBJ2-3, with 11 bases fitting TRBD2. Per the germline V gene, CDR1 is DFQATT and CDR2 is SNEGSKA (reference sequence). The CDR3 covers 14 residues. After removal of 5 bases from V and 3 bases from J, the junction contained 4 bases not matched to a gene.